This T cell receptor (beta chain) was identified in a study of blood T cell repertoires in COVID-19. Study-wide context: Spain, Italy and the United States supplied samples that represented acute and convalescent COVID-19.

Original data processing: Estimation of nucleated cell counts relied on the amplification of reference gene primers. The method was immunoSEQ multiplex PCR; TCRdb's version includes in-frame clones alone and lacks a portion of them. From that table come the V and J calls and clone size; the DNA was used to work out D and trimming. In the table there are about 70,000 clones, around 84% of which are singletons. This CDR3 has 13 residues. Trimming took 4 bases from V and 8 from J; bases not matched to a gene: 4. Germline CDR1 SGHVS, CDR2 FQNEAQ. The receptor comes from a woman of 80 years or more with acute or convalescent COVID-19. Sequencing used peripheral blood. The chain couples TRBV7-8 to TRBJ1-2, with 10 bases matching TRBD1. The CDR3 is CASSYRTGGGYTF. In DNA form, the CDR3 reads TGTGCCAGCAGCTACCGGACAGGGGGAGGCTACACCTTC.